Shown below are 13 T cell receptor beta chains from a single sample sequenced in a study of shared clonotypes between healthy human individuals. Profiled with immunoSEQ multiplex PCR; TCRdb holds only in-frame clones, not every one. In the table there are 450,000 to 500,000 clones, around 80% of which are singletons. Sequenced input: PBMCs. The receptors here all came from a middle-aged woman in good health. Some clones in this sample may be carry-over from other donors' samples.

The chain employs TRBV28 and TRBJ1-2; unclear D gene. V was clipped by 6 bases and J by 3 bases, with 14 bases between them. The length of the CDR3 is 14 residues. CDR1 MDHEN and CDR2 SYDVKM come from the germline V gene. This chain's CDR3 is CASSHRGPDYGYTF. In DNA, the CDR3 is TGTGCCAGCAGCCACCGAGGGCCGGACTATGGCTACACCTTC.

The V and J genes are TRBV28 and TRBJ1-1, with a weak D call TRBD1 (5 bases). The ends were cut back, 5 bases at V and 5 bases at J, with 15 bases in the middle. The germline gives CDR1 MDHEN, CDR2 SYDVKM. The CDR3 runs 14 residues. CDR3 DNA: TGTGCCAGCAGTCAATGGGGGGAGTGGACTGAAGCTTTCTTT. Protein product: CASSQWGEWTEAFF.

J is TRBJ2-7 and V is TRBV27, with 7 bases fitting TRBD1. With V trimmed by 2 bases and J by 2 bases, 6 bases remained unmatched. This CDR3 has 15 residues. Germline V gene sequence: CDR1 MNHEY, CDR2 SMNVEV (reference sequence). CDR3 sequence reads: CASSLTTGSTYEQYF. In nucleotides, the CDR3 is TGTGCCAGCAGTTTAACGACAGGGAGTACCTACGAGCAGTACTTC.

The rearrangement links TRBV7-8 to TRBJ2-3; tentative D call: TRBD2 (5 bases). The CDR3 length is 18 residues. Germline lookup yields CDR1 SGHVS and CDR2 FQNEAQ. Deletions cut 1 base from V and 0 bases from J, with 17 bases between. CDR3: CASSLEGSGGTSTDTQYF. The CDR3 DNA reads as TGTGCCAGCAGCTTAGAGGGTTCCGGAGGAACTAGCACAGATACGCAGTATTTT.

The chain recombines TRBV7-3 with TRBJ2-1; D might be TRBD1 (6 bases). The CDR3 spans 14 residues. The germline V and J ends were trimmed by 2 bases and 8 bases, with 13 bases remaining between them. Germline V CDR1 and CDR2: SGHTA, FQGTGA. Here the CDR3 reads CASSLLGTNDEQFF. The CDR3 DNA follows: TGTGCCAGCAGCTTATTGGGGACAAATGATGAGCAGTTCTTC.

As for this clone: Other DNA sequences of this sample code for an identical CDR3. The chain recombines TRBV5-1 with TRBJ1-1, with no clear D. Germline CDR1 reads SGHRS; CDR2 reads YFSETQ. Trimming stripped 0 bases from V and 0 bases from J, with 6 bases between. The CDR3 contains 14 residues. This CDR3 is CASSLDRMNTEAFF. The CDR3 region has the DNA TGCGCCAGCAGCTTGGACAGAATGAACACTGAAGCTTTCTTT.

V gene TRBV11-1 combines with J gene TRBJ2-5; a possible D gene is TRBD2 (6 bases). The germline CDR1 and CDR2 sequences are SGHAT and FQDESV (reference sequence). Trimming cost V 2 bases and J 4 bases, with 14 bases left between them. The CDR3 spans 15 residues. The CDR3 region is CASSLYLAGGETQYF. DNA for the CDR3: TGTGCCAGCAGCTTATACCTCGCCGGGGGAGAGACCCAGTACTTC.

The rearrangement joins TRBV14 to TRBJ1-4; D perhaps matches TRBD1 (5 bases). V was cut by 3 bases and J by 0 bases, with 8 bases left in between. This CDR3 comprises 15 residues. CDR1 and CDR2 from the germline V gene are SGHDN and FVKESK. CDR3 sequence reads: CASSHAGTTNEKLFF. The DNA of the CDR3 is TGTGCCAGCAGCCACGCAGGGACAACTAATGAAAAACTGTTTTTT.

A remark on this clone: Relative to the germline gene, one junction end is altered; a read error may explain this. The sample holds other DNA sequences that translate to the same CDR3. The chain employs TRBV7-7 and TRBJ2-5; D ambiguous. The CDR3 is made up of 13 amino acids. Germline CDR1 SSHAT, CDR2 FNYEAQ (reference sequence). CDR3 sequence: CASSLAKRETQYF. CDR3 nucleotide sequence: TGTGCTAGCAGCTTAGCCAAAAGGGAGACCCAGTACTTC.

The J gene is TRBJ2-3, the V gene TRBV21-1; no DNA check was done on the table's D call, TRBD2. TRBV21-1 is noted as a pseudogene. The CDR3 is 18 amino acids. CDR3 sequence: CASSKMVTSGTPPDTQYF. In DNA form, the CDR3 reads TGTGCCAGCAGCAAAATGGTGACTAGCGGGACCCCCCCAGATACGCAGTATTTT.

This chain's CDR3 is CASSLVQVSYEQYF. The CDR3 nucleotides read TGTGCCAGCAGCTTAGTACAGGTATCCTACGAGCAGTACTTC. The chain combines TRBV11-2 with TRBJ2-7; D is possibly TRBD1 (5 bases). Germline CDR1 is SGHAT and CDR2 is FQNNGV. V dropped 1 base and J dropped 1 base, with 8 bases sitting between them. This CDR3 region has 14 residues.

This rearrangement joins TRBV5-1 to TRBJ1-6, with 7 bases fitting TRBD1. CDR1 SGHRS and CDR2 YFSETQ come from the germline V gene. This CDR3 is 14 amino acids long. The V gene end was trimmed by 9 bases and the J gene end by 7 bases; junction bases not matched to a gene: 10. CDR3 loop: CATKDRPENSPLHF. The DNA for the CDR3 is TGCGCCACCAAGGACAGGCCGGAAAATTCACCCCTCCACTTT.

The chain combines TRBV28 with TRBJ2-7, with 9 bases matching TRBD2. Germline V gene sequence: CDR1 MDHEN, CDR2 SYDVKM. The CDR3 covers 14 residues. Trimming removed 2 bases from V and 4 bases from J; junction bases left unmatched: 3. CDR3 loop: CASSLISGRYEQYF. The CDR3 DNA is TGTGCCAGCAGTTTAATAAGCGGGAGGTACGAGCAGTACTTC.